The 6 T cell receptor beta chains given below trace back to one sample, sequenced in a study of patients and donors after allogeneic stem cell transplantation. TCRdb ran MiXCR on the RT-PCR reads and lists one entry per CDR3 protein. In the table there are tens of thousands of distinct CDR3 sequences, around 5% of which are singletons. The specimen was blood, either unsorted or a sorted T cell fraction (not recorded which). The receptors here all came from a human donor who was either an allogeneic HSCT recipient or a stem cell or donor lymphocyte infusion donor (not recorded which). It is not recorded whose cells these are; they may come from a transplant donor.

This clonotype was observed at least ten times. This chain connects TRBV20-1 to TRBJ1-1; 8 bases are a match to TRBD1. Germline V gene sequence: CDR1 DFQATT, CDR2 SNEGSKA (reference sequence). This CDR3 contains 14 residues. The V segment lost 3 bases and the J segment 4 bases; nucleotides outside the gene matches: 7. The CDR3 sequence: CSASIGRGLTEAFF. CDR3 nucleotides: TGCAGTGCTAGTATCGGCAGGGGGCTCACTGAAGCTTTCTTT.

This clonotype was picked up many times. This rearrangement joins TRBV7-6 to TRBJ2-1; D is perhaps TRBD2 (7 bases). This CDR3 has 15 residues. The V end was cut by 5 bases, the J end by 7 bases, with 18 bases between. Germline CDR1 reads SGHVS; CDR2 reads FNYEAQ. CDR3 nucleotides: TGTGCCAGCAGCAGGGGGAGGGGGGCTTCGAATGAGCAGTTCTTC. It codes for CASSRGRGASNEQFF.

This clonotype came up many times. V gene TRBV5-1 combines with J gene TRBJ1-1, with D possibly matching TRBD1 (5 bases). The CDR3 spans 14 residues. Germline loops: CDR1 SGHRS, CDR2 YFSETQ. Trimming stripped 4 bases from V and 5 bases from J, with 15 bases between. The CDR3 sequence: CASSHPSGGTEAFF. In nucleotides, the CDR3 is TGCGCCAGCAGCCATCCTTCGGGGGGGACTGAAGCTTTCTTT.

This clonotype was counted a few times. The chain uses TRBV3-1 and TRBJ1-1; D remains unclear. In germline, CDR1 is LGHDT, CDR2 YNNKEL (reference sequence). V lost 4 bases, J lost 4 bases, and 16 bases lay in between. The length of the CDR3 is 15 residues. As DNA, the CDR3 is TGTGCCAGCAGCCGACAAGGCGAGGGTCCCACTGAAGCTTTCTTT. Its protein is CASSRQGEGPTEAFF. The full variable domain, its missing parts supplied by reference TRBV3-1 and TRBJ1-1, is DTAVSQTPKYLVTQMGNDKSIKCEQNLGHDTMYWYKQDSKKFLKIMFSYNNKELIINETVPNRFSPKSPDKAHLNLHINSLELGDSAVYFCASSRQGEGPTEAFFGQGTRLTVV.

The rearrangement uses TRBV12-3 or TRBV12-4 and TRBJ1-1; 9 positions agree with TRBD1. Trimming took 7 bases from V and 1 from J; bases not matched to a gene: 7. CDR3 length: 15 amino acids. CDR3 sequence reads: CASTDTGQGNTEAFF. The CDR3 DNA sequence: TGTGCCAGCACCGATACGGGACAGGGGAACACTGAAGCTTTCTTT.

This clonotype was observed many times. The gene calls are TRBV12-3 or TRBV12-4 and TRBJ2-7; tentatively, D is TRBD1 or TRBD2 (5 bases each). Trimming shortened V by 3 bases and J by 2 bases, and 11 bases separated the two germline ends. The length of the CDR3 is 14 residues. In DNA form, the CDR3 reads TGTGCCAGCAGTTTCGAGGGGACCCCCTACGAGCAGTACTTC. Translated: CASSFEGTPYEQYF.